The clone carrying this TCR beta chain was recorded once. This sample is part of a study of OX40 agonist ivuxolimab in advanced cancers. Profiling relied on immunoSEQ multiplex PCR, and the TCRdb table lists in-frame clones only, not all of them. This repertoire shows fewer than 30,000 clones, 70% to 90% found once; its top ten account for roughly 21%. This TCR came from an adult with an advanced solid tumor such as melanoma, head and neck, liver or kidney cancer. Sample: CD4+ or CD8+ T cells sorted from blood, taken in a trial of the OX40 agonist ivuxolimab.

CDR3 sequence reads: CASSSASAGGDEQFF. CDR3 nucleotide sequence: TGTGCCAGCAGCTCCGCTAGCGCCGGAGGGGATGAGCAGTTCTTC. The V gene is TRBV11-2, the J gene TRBJ2-1; D possibly corresponds to TRBD2 (6 bases). CDR1 and CDR2 (germline): SGHAT, FQNNGV. There are 15 residues in the CDR3. Trimming pared 4 bases from V and 8 bases from J, leaving 18 bases between.